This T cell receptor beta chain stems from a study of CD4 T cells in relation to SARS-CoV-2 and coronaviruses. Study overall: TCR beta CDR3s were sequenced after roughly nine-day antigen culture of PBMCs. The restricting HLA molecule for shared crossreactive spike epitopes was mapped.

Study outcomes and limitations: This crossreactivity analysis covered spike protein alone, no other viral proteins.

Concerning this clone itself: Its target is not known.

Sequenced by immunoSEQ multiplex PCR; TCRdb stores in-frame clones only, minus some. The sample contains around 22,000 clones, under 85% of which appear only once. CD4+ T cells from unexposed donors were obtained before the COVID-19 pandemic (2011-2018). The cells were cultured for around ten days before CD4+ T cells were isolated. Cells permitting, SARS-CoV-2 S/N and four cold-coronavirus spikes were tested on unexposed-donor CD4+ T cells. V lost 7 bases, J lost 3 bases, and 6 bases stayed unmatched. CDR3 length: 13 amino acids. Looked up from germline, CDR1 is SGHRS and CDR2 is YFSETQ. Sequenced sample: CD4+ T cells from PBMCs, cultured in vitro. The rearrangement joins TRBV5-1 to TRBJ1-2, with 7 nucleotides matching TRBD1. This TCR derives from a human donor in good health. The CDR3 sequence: CASGDTGDYGYTF. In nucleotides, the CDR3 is TGCGCCAGCGGGGATACAGGGGACTATGGCTACACCTTC.